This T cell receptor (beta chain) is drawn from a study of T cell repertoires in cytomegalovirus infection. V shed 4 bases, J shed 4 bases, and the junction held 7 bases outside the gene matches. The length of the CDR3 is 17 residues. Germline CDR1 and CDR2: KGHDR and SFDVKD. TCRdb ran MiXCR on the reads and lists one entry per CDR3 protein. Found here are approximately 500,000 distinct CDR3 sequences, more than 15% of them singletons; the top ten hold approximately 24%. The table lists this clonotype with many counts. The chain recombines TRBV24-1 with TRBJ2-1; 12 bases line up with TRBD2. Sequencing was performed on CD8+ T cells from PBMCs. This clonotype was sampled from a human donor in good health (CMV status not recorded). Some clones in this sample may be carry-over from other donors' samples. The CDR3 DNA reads TGTGCCACCAGTGAACGGGGACTAGCGGGCCTTTACAATGAGCAGTTCTTC. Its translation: CATSERGLAGLYNEQFF.